A selection of T cell receptor beta chains follows, all from one sample in a study of cytomegalovirus exposure and HLA in healthy donors. Generated by immunoSEQ multiplex PCR, the TCRdb table keeps only in-frame clones and is missing some. This sample has approximately 160,000 clones, with approximately 72% found just once. Specimen: PBMCs. These receptors were obtained from a man in his late teens or twenties in good health and CMV-seronegative. Each CDR3 is given with its conserved first and last residue. D genes are given only for firm matches. The size field is filled for only some rows; it gives once, few, many or a size class.

-,-,14,TRBV10-3,TRBJ1-1,TGTGCCATCGCACAGACCGAAGTGAACACTGAAGCTTTCTTT,CAIAQTEVNTEAFF
TRBD2,-,16,TRBV19,TRBJ2-7,TGTGCCAGTAGTATAACTTCAGCGGGAGGGGCCTACGAGCAGTACTTC,CASSITSAGGAYEQYF
-,-,12,TRBV28,TRBJ1-3,TGTGCCAGCAGCTTCGGGGGAAACACCATATATTTT,CASSFGGNTIYF
TRBD2,-,18,TRBV4-3,TRBJ2-2,TGCGCCAGCAGCCAGGCTAGCGGGAGCCAAATTGGAGCCGGGGAGCTGTTTTTT,CASSQASGSQIGAGELFF
TRBD2,once,16,TRBV4-3,TRBJ2-5,TGCGCCAGCAGCCAAGAGGGAGCGGGAGGCCCGGAGACCCAGTACTTC,CASSQEGAGGPETQYF
-,-,14,TRBV7-2,TRBJ1-5,TGTGCCAGCAGCTTAGCAGGGGTGAATCAGCCCCAGCATTTT,CASSLAGVNQPQHF
TRBD2,-,15,TRBV6-6,TRBJ2-1,TGTGCCAGCAGTTACGCGGGAGGCCCGGGGGATGAGCAGTTCTTC,CASSYAGGPGDEQFF
-,-,17,TRBV15,TRBJ2-2,TGTGCCACCAGCAGAGATAAAAACGGAGCGAACACCGGGGAGCTGTTTTTT,CATSRDKNGANTGELFF
TRBD2,-,13,TRBV5-4,TRBJ2-1,TGTGCCAGCAGCCCACTTAGCGGGAATGAGCAGTTCTTC,CASSPLSGNEQFF
-,-,16,TRBV5-1,TRBJ1-2,TGCGCCAGCAACCCGGGAAGGTCCGGTGCCCGGAATGGCTACACCTTC,CASNPGRSGARNGYTF
TRBD2,-,14,TRBV7-2,TRBJ2-1,TGTGCCAGCAGCACCGGGACTAAAACCCGCGGGCAGTTCTTC,CASSTGTKTRGQFF
TRBD2,-,15,TRBV10-3,TRBJ2-2,TGTGCCATTCGGACTAGCGGGGACCAAACCGGGGAGCTGTTTTTT,CAIRTSGDQTGELFF
-,-,15,TRBV6-6,TRBJ2-1,TGTGCCAGCCATCAGGGCGGCCTCCTAGGCAATGAGCAGTTCTTC,CASHQGGLLGNEQFF
TRBD2,-,13,TRBV13,TRBJ2-7,TGTGCCAGCAGCCCCGGGAGGATCTACGAGCAGTACTTC,CASSPGRIYEQYF
TRBD1,-,15,TRBV25-1,TRBJ1-2,TGTGCCAGCAGTGACCACCGGACAGGGGGCCATGGCTACACCTTC,CASSDHRTGGHGYTF
-,-,14,TRBV4-1,TRBJ2-2,TGCGCCAGCAGCCAAACAGGGTACGCCGGGGAGCTGTTTTTT,CASSQTGYAGELFF
-,-,15,TRBV25-1,TRBJ1-6,TGTGCCAGCAGTGGAGAGGGCGTAGAGAATTCACCCCTCCACTTT,CASSGEGVENSPLHF
-,-,16,TRBV10-3,TRBJ1-6,TGTGCCATCAGTGAGTCGAGCGGGGCTGGGGATTCACCCCTCCACTTT,CAISESSGAGDSPLHF